Many counts were recorded for the clone carrying this T cell receptor beta chain. Its antigen is still unknown. The sample comes from a study of T-cell reconstitution after alpha-beta-depleted transplantation in children. Whole-study findings and limits: Several hundred expanded graft clones reportedly supplied alpha-beta T cells about two months after transplant. T-cell counts and diversity at one year following transplant were attributed mainly to newly produced T cells. Surviving recipient cells, namely T cells and thymic progenitors, were the source of high day-60 TCRbeta diversity in some patients.

In germline, CDR1 is ENHRY, CDR2 SYGVKD. CDR3 length equals 14 residues. Trimming stripped 9 bases from V and 2 bases from J, with 15 bases between. The library targeted TCRbeta and was prepared with unique molecular identifiers. TCRdb reprocessed the PCR reads via MiXCR and lists one record per CDR3 protein. The sample has about 130,000 distinct CDR3 sequences, roughly 10% seen once. This chain uses TRBV10-3 with TRBJ2-3, with D possibly being TRBD2 (6 bases). This clonotype originated in a girl under three years old who had a stem cell transplant for combined immunodeficiency, so the T cells may come from the graft donor. The source was PBMCs, mostly from graft donor cells, collected 180 days after TCRalphabeta/CD19-depleted stem cell transplant. CDR3 sequence: CAMARRRDTDTQYF. In nucleotides, the CDR3 is TGTGCCATGGCCCGACGGCGGGACACAGATACGCAGTATTTT.